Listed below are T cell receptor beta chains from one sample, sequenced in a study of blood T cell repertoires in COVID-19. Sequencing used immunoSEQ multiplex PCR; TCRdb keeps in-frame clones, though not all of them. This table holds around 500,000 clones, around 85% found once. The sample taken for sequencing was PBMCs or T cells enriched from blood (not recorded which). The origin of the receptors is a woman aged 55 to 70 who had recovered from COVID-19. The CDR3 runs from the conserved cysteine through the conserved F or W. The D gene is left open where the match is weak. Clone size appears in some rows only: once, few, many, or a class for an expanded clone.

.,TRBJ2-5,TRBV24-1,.,CATSDLQTGQETQYF,TGTGCCACCAGTGATTTGCAGACAGGACAAGAGACCCAGTACTTC
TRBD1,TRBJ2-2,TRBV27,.,CASSTRRTGGTGELFF,TGTGCCAGCAGTACGAGACGGACAGGGGGAACCGGGGAGCTGTTTTTT
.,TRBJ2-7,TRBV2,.,CASRPDRYEQYF,TGTGCCAGCAGGCCCGACAGGTACGAGCAGTACTTC
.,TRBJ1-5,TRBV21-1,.,CASSLQETGGNQPQHF,TGTGCCAGCAGCCTACAAGAGACAGGGGGCAATCAGCCCCAGCATTTT
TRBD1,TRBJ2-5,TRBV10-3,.,CAISARTGAGETQYF,TGTGCCATCAGCGCCCGGACAGGGGCCGGAGAGACCCAGTACTTC
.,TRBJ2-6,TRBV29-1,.,CSVAGAGANVLTF,TGCAGCGTTGCGGGTGCTGGGGCCAACGTCCTGACTTTC
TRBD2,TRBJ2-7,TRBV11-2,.,CASSLVSGDYEQYF,TGTGCCAGCAGCTTAGTCAGCGGGGATTACGAGCAGTACTTC
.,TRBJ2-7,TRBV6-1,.,CASSDRGMGEQYF,TGTGCCAGCAGTGATAGGGGGATGGGGGAGCAGTACTTC
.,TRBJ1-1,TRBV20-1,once,CSASGTGYTEAFF,TGCAGTGCCAGTGGAACAGGGTACACTGAAGCTTTCTTT
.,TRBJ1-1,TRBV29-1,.,CSVEDLGGAFF,TGCAGCGTTGAAGATCTGGGGGGGGCTTTCTTT
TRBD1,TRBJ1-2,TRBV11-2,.,CASSPTDRGYGYTF,TGTGCCAGCAGCCCGACGGACAGGGGATACGGCTACACCTTC
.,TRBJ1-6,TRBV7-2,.,CASSLFQGPYNSPLHF,TGTGCCAGCAGCTTGTTTCAGGGGCCCTATAATTCACCCCTCCACTTT
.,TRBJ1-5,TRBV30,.,CAWSVPGDQPQHF,TGTGCCTGGAGTGTACCAGGGGATCAGCCCCAGCATTTT
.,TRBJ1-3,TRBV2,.,CASRLNRGNTIYF,TGTGCCAGCAGGCTGAACCGGGGGAACACCATATATTTT
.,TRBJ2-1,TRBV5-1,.,CASSFVPRGANEQFF,TGCGCCAGCAGCTTCGTTCCCAGGGGAGCTAATGAGCAGTTCTTC
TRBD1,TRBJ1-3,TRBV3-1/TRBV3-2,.,CASSRPTPTGAGNTIYF,TGTGCCAGCAGCCGCCCAACCCCGACAGGGGCGGGAAACACCATATATTTT
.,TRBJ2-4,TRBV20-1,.,CSASEGRAKNIQYF,TGCAGTGCTAGTGAGGGCCGGGCCAAAAACATTCAGTACTTC
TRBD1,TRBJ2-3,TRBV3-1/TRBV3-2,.,CATTDRASTDTQYF,TGTGCCACCACGGACAGGGCCAGCACAGATACGCAGTATTTT
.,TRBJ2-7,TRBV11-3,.,CASSSDPGFSYEQYF,TGTGCCAGCAGCTCAGACCCGGGATTCTCCTACGAGCAGTACTTC
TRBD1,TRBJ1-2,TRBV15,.,CATSRDLLDRSNYGYTF,TGTGCCACCAGCAGAGACCTCCTGGACAGGTCTAACTATGGCTACACCTTC
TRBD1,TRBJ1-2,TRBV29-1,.,CSVARGQGGYTF,TGCAGCGTTGCGCGAGGACAGGGGGGCTACACCTTC
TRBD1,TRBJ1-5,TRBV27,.,CASTRQGSNQPQHF,TGTGCCAGCACAAGACAGGGGAGCAATCAGCCCCAGCATTTT
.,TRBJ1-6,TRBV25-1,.,CASRWASNSPLHF,TGTGCCAGCAGGTGGGCCTCCAATTCACCCCTCCACTTT
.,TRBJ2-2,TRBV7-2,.,CASSSGGTGGTGELFF,TGTGCCAGCAGCTCCGGGGGGACAGGAGGCACCGGGGAGCTGTTTTTT
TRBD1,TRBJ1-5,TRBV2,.,CASSADRSNQPQHF,TGTGCCAGCAGTGCGGACAGGTCCAATCAGCCCCAGCATTTT
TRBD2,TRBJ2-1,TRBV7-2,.,CASRKTSGGAGEQFF,TGTGCCAGCAGGAAGACTAGCGGGGGGGCGGGTGAGCAGTTCTTC
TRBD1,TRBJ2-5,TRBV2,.,CASSVTGVQETQYF,TGTGCCAGCAGTGTGACAGGGGTTCAAGAGACCCAGTACTTC
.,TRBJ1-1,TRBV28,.,CASSLRTGLVNTEAFF,TGTGCCAGCAGCCTTAGAACAGGGTTGGTTAACACTGAAGCTTTCTTT
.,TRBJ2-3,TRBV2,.,CASETGPGTDTQYF,TGTGCCAGCGAGACAGGCCCTGGCACAGATACGCAGTATTTT
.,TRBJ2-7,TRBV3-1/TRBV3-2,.,CASSQRGGSYEQYF,TGTGCCAGCAGCCAAAGGGGCGGCTCCTACGAGCAGTACTTC
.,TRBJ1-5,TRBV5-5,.,CASSLVIQGPYNQPQHF,TGTGCCAGCAGCTTGGTAATCCAGGGCCCCTATAATCAGCCCCAGCATTTT